This T cell receptor beta chain was identified during a study of cytomegalovirus exposure and HLA in healthy donors. General study findings and limits: When presence/absence was analysed, sequencing depth was taken to be roughly uniform across donors.

The study ran its PCR with 60 Vbeta and 13 Jbeta primers. Clones were sequenced by immunoSEQ multiplex PCR, and TCRdb holds only the in-frame ones, with some missing. The sample contains more than 140,000 clones, roughly 80% of which appear only once. This CDR3 spans 18 amino acids. In germline, CDR1 is LGHNA, CDR2 YNFKEQ. With 1 base clipped from V and 1 base from J, the junction kept 6 bases outside the gene matches. A note on this clone: The antigen is undetermined.

This chain joins TRBV4-2 and TRBJ2-1; 11 bases align to TRBD2. This TCR derives from a man between 40 and 49 years old in good health and CMV-seronegative. The sample taken for sequencing was PBMCs. The CDR3 spells CASSQGPIAGGSYNEQFF. The CDR3 coding sequence is TGTGCCAGCAGCCAAGGCCCTATAGCGGGGGGGTCCTACAATGAGCAGTTCTTC.